This TCR beta chain originates from a study of naive and memory T cell subsets. Two oligonucleotides, mixed equimolar, formed the beta constant-region primer covering TRBC1 and TRBC2. Ligated cDNA was amplified by four rounds of PCR with nested alpha and beta constant-region primers and SP2. MiXCR, applied by TCRdb to the UMI-ligation and nested PCR reads, yields one record per CDR3 protein. The table has 99,000 or so distinct CDR3 sequences, around 15% seen once. CD8 T cells were positively selected from what remained after CD4 positive selection. Cells stained for CD3, CD4, CD8, CD45RA and CD27 were sorted into four subsets. V was trimmed by 0 bases and J by 5 bases, leaving 7 bases between them. The CDR3 sequence is 12 residues long. The V gene's germline CDR1 is SQVTM and CDR2 ANQGSEA. This clonotype was counted ten times or more. Its antigen is as yet unknown. The study's findings and limits: Possibly reflecting memory cells re-expressing CD45RA, a few larger clonotypes occurred in naive repertoires, especially CD8. From naive to CM, EM and EMRA, diversity decreased and Gini increased. Over 95% of naive TCR sequences appeared only once, unlike memory subsets.

The J gene is TRBJ1-1, the V gene TRBV29-1, with D unresolved. The sequenced sample consisted of naive CD8+ T cells from blood. The receptor was derived from a human donor in good health. DNA of the CDR3: TGCAGCGTTGAAGATTCGGGGACTGAAGCTTTCTTT. Encoded protein: CSVEDSGTEAFF.